This section outlines one T cell receptor (beta chain) sequence together with its context. Germline loops: CDR1 SGHTS, CDR2 YDEGEE. The CDR3 extends over 14 amino acids. Trimming removed 4 bases from V and 2 bases from J, with 12 bases in between. These data are taken from a study of shared T cell receptors in the human thymus. TCRdb's copy holds only in-frame clones and misses some; the assay was immunoSEQ multiplex PCR. The sample carries approximately 400,000 clones, around 95% recorded once. The chain recombines TRBV5-8 with TRBJ1-1; tentatively, D is TRBD1 (5 bases). Material for sequencing was thymocytes. The receptor was derived from a human donor. In DNA, the CDR3 is TGTGCCAGCAGCCCGGCAGGGAGAAACACTGAAGCTTTCTTT. Translated: CASSPAGRNTEAFF.